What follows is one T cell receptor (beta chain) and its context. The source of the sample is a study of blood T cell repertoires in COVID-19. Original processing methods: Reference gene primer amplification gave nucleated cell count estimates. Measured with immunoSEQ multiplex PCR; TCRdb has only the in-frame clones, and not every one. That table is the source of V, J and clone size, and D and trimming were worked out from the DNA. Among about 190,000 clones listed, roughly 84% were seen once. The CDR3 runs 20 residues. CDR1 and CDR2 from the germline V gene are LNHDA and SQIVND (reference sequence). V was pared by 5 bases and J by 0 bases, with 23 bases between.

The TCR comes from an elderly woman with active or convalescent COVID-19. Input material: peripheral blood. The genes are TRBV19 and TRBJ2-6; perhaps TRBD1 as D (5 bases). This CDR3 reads CASSSSRAQENYSGANVLTF. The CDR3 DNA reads TGTGCCAGTAGTTCCTCCAGGGCACAGGAGAACTACTCTGGGGCCAACGTCCTGACTTTC.